Below, one T cell receptor (beta chain) is given with its context. This sample is part of a study of blood T cell repertoires in COVID-19. The CDR3 sequence is 13 residues long. V shed 0 bases and J shed 6 bases, with 8 bases lying between them. Germline V gene data show CDR1 as LGHNA and CDR2 as YNFKEQ. The authors' processing: How many nucleated cells were present was estimated from reference gene primer amplification. Libraries were prepared by immunoSEQ multiplex PCR; TCRdb keeps only in-frame clonotypes and omits some of them. The V and J calls and clone size come from that table; D and trimming were worked out from the DNA. The sample lists under 200,000 clones; more than 65% were seen once.

Sequencing was carried out using peripheral blood. This rearrangement joins TRBV4-2 to TRBJ1-1; D perhaps matches TRBD1 (5 bases). The clonotype was recovered from a woman aged 60-75 years with COVID-19, enrolled during active disease. The CDR3 sequence is CASSQEGVPEAFF. CDR3 DNA sequence: TGTGCCAGCAGCCAAGAAGGGGTTCCTGAAGCTTTCTTT.